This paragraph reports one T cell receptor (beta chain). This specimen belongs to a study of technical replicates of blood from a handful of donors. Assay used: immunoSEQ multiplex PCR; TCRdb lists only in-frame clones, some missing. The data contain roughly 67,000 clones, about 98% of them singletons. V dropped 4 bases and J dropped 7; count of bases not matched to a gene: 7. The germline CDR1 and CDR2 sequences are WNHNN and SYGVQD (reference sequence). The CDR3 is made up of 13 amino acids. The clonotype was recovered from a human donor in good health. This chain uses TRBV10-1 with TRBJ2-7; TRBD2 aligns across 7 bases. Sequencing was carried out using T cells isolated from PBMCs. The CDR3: CASSVSGPREQYF. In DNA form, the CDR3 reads TGCGCCAGCAGTGTTAGCGGGCCCAGGGAGCAGTACTTC.